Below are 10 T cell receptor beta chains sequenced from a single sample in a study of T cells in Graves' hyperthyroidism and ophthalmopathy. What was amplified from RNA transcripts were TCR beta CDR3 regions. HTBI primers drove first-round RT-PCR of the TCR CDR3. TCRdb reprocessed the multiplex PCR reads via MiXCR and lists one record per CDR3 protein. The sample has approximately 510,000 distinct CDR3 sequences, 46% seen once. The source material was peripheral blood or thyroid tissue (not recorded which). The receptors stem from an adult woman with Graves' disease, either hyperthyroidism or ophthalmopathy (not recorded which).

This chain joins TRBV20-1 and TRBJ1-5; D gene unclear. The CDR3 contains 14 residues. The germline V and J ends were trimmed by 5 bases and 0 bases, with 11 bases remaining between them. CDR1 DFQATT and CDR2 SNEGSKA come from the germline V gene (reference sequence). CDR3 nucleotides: TGCAGTGCTTTTCAGAGGTTTAGCAATCAGCCCCAGCATTTT. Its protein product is CSAFQRFSNQPQHF.

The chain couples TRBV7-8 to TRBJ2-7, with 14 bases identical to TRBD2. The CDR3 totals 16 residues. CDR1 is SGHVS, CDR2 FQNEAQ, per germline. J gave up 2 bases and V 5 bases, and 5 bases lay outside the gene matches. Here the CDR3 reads CASSVGLAGGAYEQYF. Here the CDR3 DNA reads TGTGCCAGCAGCGTAGGACTAGCGGGAGGCGCCTACGAGCAGTACTTC.

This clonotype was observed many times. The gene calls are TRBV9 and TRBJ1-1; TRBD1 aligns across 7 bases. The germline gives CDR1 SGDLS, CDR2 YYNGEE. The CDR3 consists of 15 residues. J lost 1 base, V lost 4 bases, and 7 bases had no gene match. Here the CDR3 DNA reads TGTGCCAGCAGCAAAGAGACAGGGAAGAACACTGAAGCTTTCTTT. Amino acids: CASSKETGKNTEAFF.

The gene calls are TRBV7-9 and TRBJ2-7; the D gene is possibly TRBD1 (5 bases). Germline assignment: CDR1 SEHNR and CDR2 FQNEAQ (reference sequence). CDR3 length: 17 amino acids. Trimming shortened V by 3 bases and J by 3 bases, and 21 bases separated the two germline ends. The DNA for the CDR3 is TGTGCCAGCAGCTTCTTCCCCAGGGTGGGCAGGGACTACGAGCAGTACTTC. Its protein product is CASSFFPRVGRDYEQYF.

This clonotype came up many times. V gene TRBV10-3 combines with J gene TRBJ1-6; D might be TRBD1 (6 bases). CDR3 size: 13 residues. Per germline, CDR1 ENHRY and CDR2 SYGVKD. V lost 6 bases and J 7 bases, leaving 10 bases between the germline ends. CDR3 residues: CAISRQENSPLHF. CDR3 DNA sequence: TGTGCCATCAGCAGACAGGAGAATTCACCCCTCCACTTT.

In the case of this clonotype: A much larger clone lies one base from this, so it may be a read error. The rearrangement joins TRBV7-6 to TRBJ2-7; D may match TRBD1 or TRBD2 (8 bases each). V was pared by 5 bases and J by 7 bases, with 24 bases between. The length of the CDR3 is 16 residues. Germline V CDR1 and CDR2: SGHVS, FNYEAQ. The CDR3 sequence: CASSTSQGVGGGEQYF. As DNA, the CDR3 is TGTGCCAGCAGCACTTCACAGGGGGTCGGGGGGGGGGAGCAGTACTTC.

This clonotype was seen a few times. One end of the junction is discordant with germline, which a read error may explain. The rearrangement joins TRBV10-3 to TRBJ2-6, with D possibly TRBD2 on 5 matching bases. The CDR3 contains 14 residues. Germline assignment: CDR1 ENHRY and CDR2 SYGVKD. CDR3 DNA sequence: TGTGCCAGCAGTGAGGGCGCCGGGGCCAACGTCCTGACTTTC. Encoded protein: CASSEGAGANVLTF.

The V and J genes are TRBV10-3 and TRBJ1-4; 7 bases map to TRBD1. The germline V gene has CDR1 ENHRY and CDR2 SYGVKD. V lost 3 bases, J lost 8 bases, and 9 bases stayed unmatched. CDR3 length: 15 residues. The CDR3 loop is CAISDGAGGVEKLFF. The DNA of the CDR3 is TGTGCCATCAGTGACGGGGCAGGGGGTGTAGAAAAACTGTTTTTT.

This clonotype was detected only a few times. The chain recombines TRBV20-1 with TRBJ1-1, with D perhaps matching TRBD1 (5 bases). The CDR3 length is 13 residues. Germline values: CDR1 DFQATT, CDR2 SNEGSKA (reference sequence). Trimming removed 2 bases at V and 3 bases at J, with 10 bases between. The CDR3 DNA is TGCAGTGCTAGATCGAGAGGGGACACTGAAGCTTTCTTT. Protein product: CSARSRGDTEAFF.

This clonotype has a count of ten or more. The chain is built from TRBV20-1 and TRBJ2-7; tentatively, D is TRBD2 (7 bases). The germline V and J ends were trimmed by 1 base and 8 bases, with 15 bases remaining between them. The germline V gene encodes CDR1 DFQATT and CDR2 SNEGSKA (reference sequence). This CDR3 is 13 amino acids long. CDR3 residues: CSARVGGELKQYF. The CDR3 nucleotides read TGCAGTGCTAGAGTAGGGGGGGAGTTGAAGCAGTACTTC.